This T cell receptor (beta chain) was captured by sequencing in a study of T cell changes during pregnancy in multiple sclerosis. Repertoires were generated with immunoSEQ multiplex PCR, while TCRdb's copy carries only in-frame clones and drops some. Altogether more than 50,000 clones are present, less than 95% being singletons, with the ten largest covering around 2.5%. The V gene end was trimmed by 6 bases and the J gene end by 7 bases; junction bases not matched to a gene: 5. Germline V gene sequence: CDR1 MNHEY, CDR2 SVGAGI. The CDR3 length is 13 residues. The receptor comes from a female donor with multiple sclerosis, enrolled in a pregnancy study. The J gene is TRBJ1-5, the V gene TRBV6-5; 8 positions match TRBD1. Sequencing was performed on CD8+ T cells from peripheral blood mononuclear cells, taken after pregnancy. The chain's CDR3 is CASSWTGHQPQHF. The CDR3 DNA follows: TGTGCCAGCAGCTGGACAGGGCACCAGCCCCAGCATTTT.